This passage covers 4 T cell receptor beta chains from one sample sequenced in a study of shared clonotypes between healthy human individuals. Method: immunoSEQ multiplex PCR; TCRdb's copy keeps in-frame clones and lacks some. Of about 380,000 clones listed, roughly 96% were seen once; the top ten hold about 0.32%. Sequencing input: memory CD8+ T cells sorted from blood. Subset denoted: CD45RO+ cells pooled with CCR7-negative TemRA cells. Source of these receptors: a man in his thirties or forties in good health.

The chain links TRBV5-1 to TRBJ2-2; perhaps D is TRBD1 or TRBD2 (5 bases each). The V gene's germline CDR1 is SGHRS and CDR2 YFSETQ. The CDR3 extends over 15 amino acids. Trimming left V 2 bases short and J 5 bases short, with 13 bases between. In nucleotides, the CDR3 is TGCGCCAGCAGCTTTCTCGAGGGGTGGACCGGGGAGCTGTTTTTT. It encodes CASSFLEGWTGELFF.

V is TRBV4-1 and J is TRBJ2-5; D is possibly TRBD1 (5 bases). CDR1 and CDR2 (germline): MGHRA, YSYEKL. V lost 1 base, J lost 2 bases, and 11 bases lay in between. The CDR3 consists of 15 residues. CDR3 residues: CASSQGRAYQETQYF. In nucleotides, the CDR3 is TGCGCCAGCAGCCAAGGCAGGGCTTATCAAGAGACCCAGTACTTC.

This clone has just a few counts. This sequence joins TRBV6-5 and TRBJ2-4; D is ambiguous. The CDR3 totals 8 residues. The V and J ends lost 11 bases and 16 bases respectively, with 12 bases between them. From germline, CDR1 is MNHEY and CDR2 SVGAGI. CDR3 sequence (DNA): TGTGCCGTAAGAAGTTTATACTTC. It translates to CAVRSLYF.

The chain employs TRBV20-1 and TRBJ1-2; D call uncertain. This CDR3 is 11 amino acids long. V lost 2 bases and J lost 4, with 5 bases in between. Germline CDR1 DFQATT, CDR2 SNEGSKA (reference sequence). The DNA of the CDR3 is TGCAGTGCTAGACCCGTCTATGGCTACACCTTC. This translates into CSARPVYGYTF.